These 11 T cell receptor beta chains share one sample of origin, sequenced in a study of blood T cells in healthy people across ages. Primed by a sample-barcoded 5' primer and a J-beta primer mix, a second PCR proceeded for 7 to 11 cycles. TCRdb reanalysed the 5' RACE reads using MiXCR and keeps one entry per CDR3 protein. The top ten hold approximately 4.1% of the sample, which has over a million distinct CDR3 sequences, about 45% seen once. Sequencing input: blood. The receptors were sampled from a woman aged 18-30 years in good health.

The rearrangement links TRBV6-6 to TRBJ2-4; D unclear. The CDR3 covers 12 residues. Germline V gene lookup returns CDR1 MNHNY and CDR2 SVGAGI (reference sequence). V dropped 4 bases and J dropped 4 bases, with 5 bases sitting between them. Here the CDR3 DNA reads TGTGCCAGCAGTTCTGGGAAAAACATTCAGTACTTC. As protein: CASSSGKNIQYF.

The chain recombines TRBV7-2 with TRBJ2-3; 8 positions match TRBD2. The CDR3 runs 16 residues. The V gene's germline CDR1 is SGHTA and CDR2 FQGNSA. V trimming: 5 bases; J trimming: 4 bases; junction bases outside the gene matches: 11. CDR3 sequence (DNA): TGTGCCAGCAGCCACCGACTAGCGTGGGTCCCAGATACGCAGTATTTT. The encoded protein is CASSHRLAWVPDTQYF.

The chain joins TRBV29-1 to TRBJ2-7; D call uncertain. The V end was cut by 7 bases, the J end by 1 base, with 14 bases between. This CDR3 region has 13 residues. Germline lookup yields CDR1 SQVTM and CDR2 ANQGSEA. The CDR3 sequence is CSAFDVLSYEQYF. CDR3 coding DNA: TGCAGCGCCTTCGACGTTTTGTCCTACGAGCAGTACTTC.

This clonotype was counted between two and nine times. The chain couples TRBV4-1 to TRBJ2-7; weak D call: TRBD2 (5 bases). The germline gives CDR1 MGHRA, CDR2 YSYEKL. The CDR3 is 12 amino acids. Trimming took off 1 base at V and 6 bases at J, with 7 bases between the two ends. CDR3 DNA: TGCGCCAGCAGCCAAGTAGGACTCGAGCAGTACTTC. It is translated as CASSQVGLEQYF.

The chain uses TRBV7-2 and TRBJ2-1, with 14 bases matching TRBD2. J lost 5 bases, V lost 3 bases, and 3 bases had no gene match. Germline lookup yields CDR1 SGHTA and CDR2 FQGNSA. The CDR3 runs 16 residues. The CDR3: CASSFSGLAGDNEQFF. The CDR3 DNA sequence: TGTGCCAGCAGCTTCTCGGGACTAGCGGGAGACAATGAGCAGTTCTTC. The full variable domain, with the rest looked up from reference TRBV7-2 and TRBJ2-1, is GAGVSQSPSNKVTEKGKDVELRCDPISGHTALYWYRQSLGQGLEFLIYFQGNSAPDKSGLPSDRFSAERTGGSVSTLTIQRTQQEDSAVYLCASSFSGLAGDNEQFFGPGTRLTVL.

There are a few counts of this clonotype. This chain uses TRBV3-1 with TRBJ2-2, with TRBD2 matching 8 bases. The germline V gene encodes CDR1 LGHDT and CDR2 YNNKEL (reference sequence). The CDR3 sequence is 18 residues long. After removal of 4 bases from V and 7 bases from J, the junction contained 17 bases not matched to a gene. CDR3: CASSPLGAGGGFGGELFF. Written as DNA, the CDR3 is TGTGCCAGCAGCCCCCTCGGTGCGGGGGGCGGTTTCGGCGGGGAGCTGTTTTTT.

This chain connects TRBV19 to TRBJ1-5; D not resolved. Germline values: CDR1 LNHDA, CDR2 SQIVND (reference sequence). There are 13 residues in the CDR3. With 10 bases removed from V and 0 bases from J, the gap between germline ends came to 10 bases. Here the CDR3 DNA reads TGTGCCAAAAGGTCTTATAGCAATCAGCCCCAGCATTTT. Translation gives CAKRSYSNQPQHF.

This clonotype turned up a few times. V is TRBV5-1 and J is TRBJ2-5; TRBD2 agrees at 8 bases. The V gene end was trimmed by 3 bases and the J gene end by 5 bases; junction bases not matched to a gene: 9. The germline V gene encodes CDR1 SGHRS and CDR2 YFSETQ. The CDR3 sequence is 15 residues long. CDR3 DNA sequence: TGCGCCAGCAGCTCGTCAAGCGGGAGTAGGGAGACCCAGTACTTC. Translating gives CASSSSSGSRETQYF.

V gene TRBV5-1 combines with J gene TRBJ2-1; D not resolved. Per the germline V gene, CDR1 is SGHRS and CDR2 is YFSETQ. CDR3 length: 15 amino acids. Trimming removed 1 base from V and 3 bases from J, with 11 bases in between. The CDR3 here is CASSLRVFYYNEQFF. CDR3 sequence (DNA): TGCGCCAGCAGCTTGCGAGTTTTTTACTACAATGAGCAGTTCTTC.

This clonotype was observed a few times. The chain joins TRBV12-3 or TRBV12-4 to TRBJ2-7; 8 positions match TRBD1. The trim removed 4 bases at V and 6 bases at J, leaving 14 bases unmatched. The CDR3 runs to 16 residues. CDR3 sequence: CASSSRDRRGLGEQYF. CDR3 DNA: TGTGCCAGCAGTTCACGGGACAGGCGAGGTCTCGGCGAGCAGTACTTC.

The V and J genes are TRBV20-1 and TRBJ2-7, with D possibly being TRBD2 (5 bases). The J call may be in error: the DNA end matches TRBJ2-5 better. The germline gives CDR1 DFQATT, CDR2 SNEGSKA (reference sequence). This CDR3 is built from 12 residues. CDR3 protein: CSAKFGIETQYF. In DNA form, the CDR3 reads TGCAGTGCTAAGTTCGGGATAGAGACCCAGTACTTC.